What follows are 8 T cell receptor beta chains derived from one specimen sequenced in a study of spatial heterogeneity in lung cancer. Study results and limitations: For expanded intratumoral alpha and beta TCRs, counts tracked tumor mutation counts.

Time point meaning: sample taken at primary tumor resection. These receptors are not linked to any known antigen. MiXCR, run by TCRdb on the 5' RACE reads, gives a single entry per CDR3 protein. The profile covers roughly 7,000 distinct CDR3 sequences, with 3% to 4% appearing a single time and more than 15% taken by the ten largest. Sequences were derived from lung tumor tissue, sampled at surgery. All receptors derive from a male donor with early-stage non-small cell lung cancer.

This clonotype was detected ten times or more. The gene calls are TRBV7-9 and TRBJ2-1; 9 bases fit TRBD2. After removal of 5 bases from V and 4 bases from J, the junction contained 6 bases not matched to a gene. CDR1 is SEHNR and CDR2 is FQNEAQ in the germline V gene (reference sequence). This CDR3 has 15 amino acids. CDR3 nucleotide sequence: TGTGCCAGCAGCCCAGTACTAGCGGGTTACAATGAGCAGTTCTTC. Its translation is CASSPVLAGYNEQFF.

This clonotype came up many times. This chain connects TRBV5-1 to TRBJ2-5; maybe TRBD1 (6 bases). The CDR3 loop spans 14 amino acids. CDR1 and CDR2 from the germline V gene are SGHRS and YFSETQ. Deletions cut 2 bases from V and 5 bases from J, with 13 bases between. The CDR3 DNA sequence: TGCGCCAGCAGCTTACAGGGTGGTGAGGAGACCCAGTACTTC. The encoded protein is CASSLQGGEETQYF.

This clonotype was seen at least ten times. The chain carries TRBV2 and TRBJ2-5; D not certain. The germline CDR1 and CDR2 sequences are SNHLY and FYNNEI. This CDR3 region has 11 residues. V gave up 7 bases and J gave up 5 bases, with 8 bases separating them. Written as DNA, the CDR3 is TGTGCCAGCACCTCCGAGGAGACCCAGTACTTC. The encoded protein is CASTSEETQYF.

By sample fraction, this clonotype is medium-sized (0.01 to 0.1%). This rearrangement joins TRBV6-1 to TRBJ1-6; TRBD1 matches at 9 bases. The ends lost 8 bases at V and 9 bases at J; junction bases unmatched: 14. Per the germline V gene, CDR1 is MNHNS and CDR2 is SASEGT. CDR3 length equals 16 residues. The CDR3 here is CASGFRGQGVRSPLHF. DNA of the CDR3: TGTGCCAGCGGATTCCGGGGACAGGGTGTACGTTCACCCCTCCACTTT.

This clonotype occurred a few times. The chain carries TRBV7-3 and TRBJ2-3; 13 nucleotides match TRBD2. The CDR3 is 16 residues long. The V gene's germline CDR1 is SGHTA and CDR2 FQGTGA. V was pared by 2 bases and J by 5 bases, with 4 bases of the junction left unmatched. The CDR3 DNA sequence: TGTGCCAGCAGCTTAGGACTAGCGGGAGTTCTAGATACGCAGTATTTT. This translates into CASSLGLAGVLDTQYF.

This clonotype is medium-sized within its sample. The J gene is TRBJ2-3, the V gene TRBV29-1, with D possibly TRBD2 on 6 matching bases. The V end was cut by 4 bases, the J end by 6 bases, with 17 bases between. Germline V gene sequence: CDR1 SQVTM, CDR2 ANQGSEA. The CDR3 is 14 residues long. CDR3 sequence reads: CSVAGSIDGDTQYF. The CDR3 region has the DNA TGCAGCGTTGCCGGGAGCATCGATGGGGATACGCAGTATTTT.

This clonotype is medium-sized. This chain links TRBV20-1 with TRBJ2-1; tentatively, D is TRBD2 (6 bases). V was shortened by 1 base and J by 9 bases, with 16 bases between the two germline ends. The germline gives CDR1 DFQATT, CDR2 SNEGSKA (reference sequence). The CDR3 is 14 amino acids. CDR3 nucleotides: TGCAGTGCTAGAGTGGGGGGAAGTGGGGTTGAGCAGTTCTTC. Amino acid sequence: CSARVGGSGVEQFF.

In this sample, this clonotype is medium-sized. The rearrangement links TRBV3-1 to TRBJ2-7; 9 nucleotides match TRBD1. The length of the CDR3 is 16 residues. Germline CDR1 LGHDT, CDR2 YNNKEL (reference sequence). V lost 4 bases to trimming and J lost 7 bases; unmatched junction nucleotides: 14. As DNA, the CDR3 is TGTGCCAGCAGCCTAGGACCCGGGACAGGGACCGGGGAGCAGTACTTC. Translated, it gives CASSLGPGTGTGEQYF.